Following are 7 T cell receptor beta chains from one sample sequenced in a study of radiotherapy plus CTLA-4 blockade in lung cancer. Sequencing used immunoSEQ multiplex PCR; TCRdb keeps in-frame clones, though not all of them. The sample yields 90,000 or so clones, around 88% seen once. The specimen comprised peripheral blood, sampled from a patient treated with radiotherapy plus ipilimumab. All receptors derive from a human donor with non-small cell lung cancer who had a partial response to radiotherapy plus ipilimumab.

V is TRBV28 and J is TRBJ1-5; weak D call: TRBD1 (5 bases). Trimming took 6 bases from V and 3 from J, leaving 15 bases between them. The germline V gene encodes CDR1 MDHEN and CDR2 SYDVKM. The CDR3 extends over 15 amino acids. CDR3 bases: TGTGCCAGCAGAGCCTCGGGACTTCTCAATCAGCCCCAGCATTTT. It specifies CASRASGLLNQPQHF. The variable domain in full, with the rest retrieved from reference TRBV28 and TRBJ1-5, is DVKVTQSSRYLVKRTGEKVFLECVQDMDHENMFWYRQDPGLGLRLIYFSYDVKMKEKGDIPEGYSVSREKKERFSLILESASTNQTSMYLCASRASGLLNQPQHFGDGTRLSIL.

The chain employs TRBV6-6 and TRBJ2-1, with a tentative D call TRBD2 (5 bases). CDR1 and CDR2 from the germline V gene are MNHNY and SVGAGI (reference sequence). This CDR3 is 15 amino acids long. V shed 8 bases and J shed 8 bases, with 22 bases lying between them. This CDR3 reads CASVIPIRGVYEQFF. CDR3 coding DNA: TGTGCCAGCGTCATACCCATCCGGGGTGTGTATGAGCAGTTCTTC.

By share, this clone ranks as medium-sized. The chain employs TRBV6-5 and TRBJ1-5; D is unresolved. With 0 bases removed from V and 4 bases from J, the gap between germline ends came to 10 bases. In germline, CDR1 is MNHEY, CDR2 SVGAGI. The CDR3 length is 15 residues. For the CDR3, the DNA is TGTGCCAGCAGTTACTCGTCGGGAGGGAATCAGCCCCAGCATTTT. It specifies CASSYSSGGNQPQHF.

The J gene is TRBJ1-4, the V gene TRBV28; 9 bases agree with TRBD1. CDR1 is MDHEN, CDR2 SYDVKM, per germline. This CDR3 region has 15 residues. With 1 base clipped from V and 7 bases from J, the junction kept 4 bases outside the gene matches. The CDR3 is CASSLFRDRVEKLFF. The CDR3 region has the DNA TGTGCCAGCAGTTTATTCCGGGACAGGGTTGAAAAACTGTTTTTT.

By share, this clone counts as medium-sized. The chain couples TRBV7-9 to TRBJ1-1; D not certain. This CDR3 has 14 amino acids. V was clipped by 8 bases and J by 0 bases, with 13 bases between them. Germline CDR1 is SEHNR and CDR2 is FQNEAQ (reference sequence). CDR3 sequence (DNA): TGTGCCAGCCGACACCCTGACATGAACACTGAAGCTTTCTTT. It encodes CASRHPDMNTEAFF.

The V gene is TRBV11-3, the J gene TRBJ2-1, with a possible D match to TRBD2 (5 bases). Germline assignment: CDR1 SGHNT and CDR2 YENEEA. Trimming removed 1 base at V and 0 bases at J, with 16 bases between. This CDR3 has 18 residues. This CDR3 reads CASSLGPERPHSYNEQFF. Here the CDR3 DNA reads TGTGCCAGCAGCTTAGGGCCAGAGCGGCCCCACTCCTACAATGAGCAGTTCTTC.

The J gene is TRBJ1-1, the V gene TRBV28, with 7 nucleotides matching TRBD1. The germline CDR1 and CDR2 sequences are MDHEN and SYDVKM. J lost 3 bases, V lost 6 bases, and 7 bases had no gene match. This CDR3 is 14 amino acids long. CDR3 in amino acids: CASSRMTGYTEAFF. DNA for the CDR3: TGTGCCAGCAGCCGAATGACAGGGTACACTGAAGCTTTCTTT.